These 18 T cell receptor beta chains came from one sample sequenced in a study of cytomegalovirus exposure and HLA in healthy donors. PCR was performed using 60 Vbeta and 13 Jbeta primers. Only in-frame clones appear in the TCRdb table, and some are missing; sequencing was by immunoSEQ multiplex PCR. The sample gives 90,000 to 140,000 clones, about 80% of which show up once; 7% to 10% is in the top ten. The sample taken for sequencing was PBMCs. These receptor sequences come from a man in his forties in good health and CMV-seropositive.

This clone was observed once. J is TRBJ2-5 and V is TRBV9; weak D call: TRBD1 (6 bases). The CDR3 extends over 13 amino acids. Trimming took 3 bases from V and 4 from J, leaving 10 bases between them. The V gene's germline CDR1 is SGDLS and CDR2 YYNGEE. Here the CDR3 reads CASSGGHSETQYF. As DNA, the CDR3 is TGTGCCAGCAGCGGGGGACATTCAGAGACCCAGTACTTC. The full variable domain, completed using reference TRBV9 and TRBJ2-5, is DSGVTQTPKHLITATGQRVTLRCSPRSGDLSVYWYQQSLDQGLQFLIQYYNGEERAKGNILERFSAQQFPDLHSELNLSSLELGDSALYFCASSGGHSETQYFGPGTRLLVL.

This chain links TRBV7-2 with TRBJ2-1, with D hard to call. The CDR3 extends over 16 amino acids. V was trimmed by 2 bases and J by 6 bases, leaving 17 bases between them. In germline, CDR1 is SGHTA, CDR2 FQGNSA. This CDR3 reads CASSLRGGLELNEQFF. The CDR3 DNA reads as TGTGCCAGCAGCTTAAGAGGCGGCCTGGAACTCAATGAGCAGTTCTTC.

The genes are TRBV29-1 and TRBJ1-5; weak D call: TRBD1 (6 bases). V lost 3 bases and J lost 11, with 14 bases in between. CDR3 length: 12 residues. Germline V CDR1 and CDR2: SQVTM, ANQGSEA. The CDR3 sequence is CSVDAGGLSQHF. The CDR3 nucleotides are TGCAGCGTTGATGCGGGGGGGCTGTCCCAGCATTTT.

The count of this clone is one. The CDR3 nucleotides read TGTGCCAGCAGCCCGACAGCAGGCAGCTACGAGCAGTACTTC. This codes for CASSPTAGSYEQYF. This chain uses TRBV5-4 with TRBJ2-7, with D perhaps TRBD1 (5 bases). This CDR3 contains 14 residues. The V and J ends lost 4 bases and 3 bases respectively, with 14 bases between them. Germline CDR1 SGHNT, CDR2 YYREEE (reference sequence).

The chain joins TRBV10-3 to TRBJ2-3, with 9 bases fitting TRBD2. Per germline, CDR1 ENHRY and CDR2 SYGVKD. CDR3 size: 15 residues. Trimming at V came to 7 bases and at J to 0 bases, leaving 5 bases not matched to a gene. CDR3 nucleotide sequence: TGTGCCATCAAAAAAGCGGGGGGAAGCACAGATACGCAGTATTTT. The encoded protein is CAIKKAGGSTDTQYF.

Concerning this clone itself: One junction end does not reproduce the germline sequence, and a read error may be involved. The rearrangement uses TRBV10-3 and TRBJ2-1; D possibly corresponds to TRBD2 (6 bases). The CDR3 covers 16 residues. Germline CDR1 ENHRY, CDR2 SYGVKD. The DNA for the CDR3 is TGTGCCATCAGTGAGCGGGCGGGGAGCTCCTACAATGAGCAGCTCTTC. Translation gives CAISERAGSSYNEQLF.

The rearrangement uses TRBV29-1 and TRBJ2-3; 8 bases match TRBD2. Trimming removed 5 bases from V and 2 bases from J; junction bases left unmatched: 12. The CDR3 is 16 residues long. Germline CDR1 SQVTM, CDR2 ANQGSEA. CDR3 in amino acids: CSVRVVVAGPTDTQYF. CDR3 bases: TGCAGCGTTCGCGTTGTGGTAGCGGGACCCACAGATACGCAGTATTTT.

CDR3 DNA: TGTGCCAGCAGTAGGACAGGGGTTAACAATGAGCAGTTCTTC. It is translated as CASSRTGVNNEQFF. The rearrangement joins TRBV2 to TRBJ2-1; TRBD1 agrees at 9 bases. The CDR3 is 14 amino acids. J gave up 5 bases and V 5 bases, and 4 bases lay outside the gene matches. CDR1 SNHLY and CDR2 FYNNEI come from the germline V gene.

This clone has a single count. Sequence at one end of the junction differs from germline and may be a read error. CDR3 sequence reads: CSSSLAVFYQETQYF. Written as DNA, the CDR3 is TGTTCCAGCAGCTTAGCCGTATTCTACCAAGAGACCCAGTACTTC. The rearrangement joins TRBV7-9 to TRBJ2-5; D ambiguous. CDR1 is SEHNR and CDR2 is FQNEAQ in the germline V gene (reference sequence). The CDR3 runs to 15 residues.

V usage is TRBV11-3 and J usage is TRBJ2-7; the match to TRBD1 covers 8 bases. The CDR3 is 15 residues long. The ends lost 3 bases at V and 2 bases at J; junction bases unmatched: 6. Germline loops: CDR1 SGHNT, CDR2 YENEEA. DNA for the CDR3: TGTGCCAGCAGCTTGGAAGGACAGGGCCCCTACGAGCAGTACTTC. As protein: CASSLEGQGPYEQYF.

On this clone itself: At one end the junction does not follow the germline gene, possibly because of a read error. The rearrangement uses TRBV7-9 and TRBJ1-2; 9 bases line up with TRBD1. The CDR3 loop spans 12 amino acids. Germline V lookup: CDR1 SEHNR, CDR2 FQNEAQ (reference sequence). The CDR3 coding sequence is TGTTCCAGCAGCGGGACAGGGTTTGGCTACACCTTC. Translation gives CSSSGTGFGYTF.

The V call is TRBV2, the J call TRBJ1-2; 12 nucleotides align to TRBD1. The CDR3 has 14 amino acids. With V trimmed by 8 bases and J by 7 bases, 8 bases remained unmatched. The germline V gene has CDR1 SNHLY and CDR2 FYNNEI. In nucleotides, the CDR3 is TGTGCCAGCGGGGGCCGGGACAGGGGGCTTGGCTACACCTTC. Protein product: CASGGRDRGLGYTF.

V and J are TRBV27 and TRBJ1-2, with a possible D match to TRBD1 (5 bases). The CDR3 is 13 amino acids. Deletions cut 0 bases from V and 8 bases from J, with 10 bases between. From germline, CDR1 is MNHEY and CDR2 SMNVEV (reference sequence). The CDR3 DNA is TGTGCCAGCAGTTTATCGACAGCCAGCGGCTACACCTTC. Translating gives CASSLSTASGYTF.

The DNA for the CDR3 is TGTGCCAGCAGCTTAGCCGGGGGGTCGGGAGAGCAGTACTTC. Translated, it gives CASSLAGGSGEQYF. This rearrangement joins TRBV7-2 to TRBJ2-7; the match to TRBD2 covers 7 bases. Per the germline V gene, CDR1 is SGHTA and CDR2 is FQGNSA. CDR3 length: 14 residues. V lost 0 bases, J lost 7 bases, and 6 bases stayed unmatched. Based on the CDR3 plus reference TRBV7-2 and TRBJ2-7, the full variable domain is GAGVSQSPSNKVTEKGKDVELRCDPISGHTALYWYRQSLGQGLEFLIYFQGNSAPDKSGLPSDRFSAERTGGSVSTLTIQRTQQEDSAVYLCASSLAGGSGEQYFGPGTRLTVT.

V and J are TRBV15 and TRBJ1-2; TRBD1 might be the D (6 bases). CDR1 and CDR2 (germline): LNHNV, YYDKDF (reference sequence). The CDR3 covers 15 residues. Trimming left V 5 bases short and J 4 bases short, with 17 bases between. CDR3 sequence reads: CATSGDRSPPYGYTF. For the CDR3, the DNA is TGTGCCACCAGCGGCGACAGGTCTCCGCCCTATGGCTACACCTTC.

The gene calls are TRBV4-1 and TRBJ1-2; 9 bases fit TRBD1. The V gene's germline CDR1 is MGHRA and CDR2 YSYEKL. This CDR3 spans 14 amino acids. The trim removed 3 bases at V and 5 bases at J, leaving 4 bases unmatched. The CDR3, as DNA: TGCGCCAGCAGCCACGAGACAGGGGGGTATGGCTACACCTTC. Residues: CASSHETGGYGYTF.

The chain has TRBV29-1 and TRBJ2-7, with TRBD2 matching 11 bases. V was pared by 2 bases and J by 3 bases, with 6 bases of the junction left unmatched. This CDR3 contains 15 residues. Germline CDR1 reads SQVTM; CDR2 reads ANQGSEA. In DNA form, the CDR3 reads TGCAGCGTTGAAAGGACTAGCGGGTACCGCTACGAGCAGTACTTC. This translates into CSVERTSGYRYEQYF.

The CDR3 DNA is TGTGCTAGTGGCCGGAATCCCCAATCCGGTGGGCACGAGCAGTACTTC. Amino acids: CASGRNPQSGGHEQYF. The chain combines TRBV12-5 with TRBJ2-7; D remains ambiguous. CDR1 and CDR2 (germline): LGHNT, FRNRAP. This CDR3 is 16 amino acids long. Between the trimmed V and J ends, which lost 6 bases and 5 bases, there was a span of 23 bases.